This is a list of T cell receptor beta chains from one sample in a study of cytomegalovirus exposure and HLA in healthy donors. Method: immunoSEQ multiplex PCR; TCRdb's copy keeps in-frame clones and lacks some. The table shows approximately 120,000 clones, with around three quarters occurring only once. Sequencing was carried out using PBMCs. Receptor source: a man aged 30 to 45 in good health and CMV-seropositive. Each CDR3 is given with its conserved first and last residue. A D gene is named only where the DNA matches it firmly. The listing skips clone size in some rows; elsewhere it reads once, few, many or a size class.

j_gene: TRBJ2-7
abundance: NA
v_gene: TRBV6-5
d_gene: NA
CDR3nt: TGTGCCAGCAGTAGGGACATCTCCTACGAGCAGTACTTC
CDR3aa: CASSRDISYEQYF

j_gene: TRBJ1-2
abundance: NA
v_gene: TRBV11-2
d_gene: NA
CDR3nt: TGTGCCAGCAGTCCACTCGTGGGGGCTGGCTACACCTTC
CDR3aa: CASSPLVGAGYTF

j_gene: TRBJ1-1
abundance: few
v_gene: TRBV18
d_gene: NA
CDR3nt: TGTGCCAGCTCACCAGGGGCGAACACTGAAGCTTTCTTT
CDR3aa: CASSPGANTEAFF

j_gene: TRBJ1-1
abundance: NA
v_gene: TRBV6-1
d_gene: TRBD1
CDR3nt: TGTGCCAGCAGTTGGGGACAGGGCACTGAAGCTTTCTTT
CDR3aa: CASSWGQGTEAFF

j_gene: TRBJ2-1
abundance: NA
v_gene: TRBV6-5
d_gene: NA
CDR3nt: TGTGCCAGCAGGGAGTCCCACAATGGTGAGCAGTTCTTC
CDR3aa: CASRESHNGEQFF

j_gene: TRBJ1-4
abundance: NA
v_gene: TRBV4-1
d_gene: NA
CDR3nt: TGCGCCAGCAGCCAAGATTCAGGTGTGACACTTTTGAATGAAAAACTGTTTTTT
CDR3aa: CASSQDSGVTLLNEKLFF

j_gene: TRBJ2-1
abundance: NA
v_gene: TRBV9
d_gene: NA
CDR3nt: TGTGCCAGCAGCACCTCGCCCCGGGGAGCTTCGAATGAGCAGTTCTTC
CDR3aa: CASSTSPRGASNEQFF

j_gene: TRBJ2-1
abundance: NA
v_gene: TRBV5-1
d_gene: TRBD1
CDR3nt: TGCGCCAGCAGCTTGGGACAGGGGAGCCCTTACAATGAGCAGTTCTTC
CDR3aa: CASSLGQGSPYNEQFF

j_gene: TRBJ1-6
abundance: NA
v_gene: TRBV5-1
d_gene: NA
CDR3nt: TGCGCCAGCAGCTCGACAGGAGATGGGTCACCCCTCCACTTT
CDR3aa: CASSSTGDGSPLHF

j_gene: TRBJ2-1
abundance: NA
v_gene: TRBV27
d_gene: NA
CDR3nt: TGTGCCAGCAGTTTCAGCTCCTACAATGAGCAGTTCTTC
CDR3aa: CASSFSSYNEQFF

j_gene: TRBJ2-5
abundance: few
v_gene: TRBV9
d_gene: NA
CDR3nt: TGTGCCAGCAGTGCCGGGACGCCAGGGGCCCAGTACTTC
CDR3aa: CASSAGTPGAQYF

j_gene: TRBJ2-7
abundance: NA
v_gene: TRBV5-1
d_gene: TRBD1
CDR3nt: TGCGCCAGCAGCCCGAACCCGACAGGGCCCTACTACGAGCAGTACTTC
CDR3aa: CASSPNPTGPYYEQYF

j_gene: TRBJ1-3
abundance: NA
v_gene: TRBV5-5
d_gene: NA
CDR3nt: TGTGCCAGCAGCGCCCCCCCGGGACATACCTCTGGAAACACCATATATTTT
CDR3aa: CASSAPPGHTSGNTIYF

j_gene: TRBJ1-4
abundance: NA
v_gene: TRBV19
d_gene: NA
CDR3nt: TGTGCCAGTAGGCAGGGCAGGTTCGAAAAACTGTTTTTT
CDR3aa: CASRQGRFEKLFF